This T cell receptor (beta chain) appears in the sequencing data of a study of blood T cell repertoires in COVID-19. How the authors handled the data: Reference gene primer amplification in the assay estimated nucleated cell counts. The method was immunoSEQ multiplex PCR; TCRdb's version includes in-frame clones alone and lacks a portion of them. V and J calls plus clone size are reproduced from that table; the DNA served to infer D and trimming. The sample gives about 250,000 clones, around 90% of which show up once; around 0.98% is in the top ten. This CDR3 contains 14 residues. Germline V gives CDR1 SGDLS, CDR2 YYNGEE. V dropped 4 bases and J dropped 7 bases, with 14 bases sitting between them.

The clonotype was recovered from a woman between 35 and 50 years old who had recovered from COVID-19. The chain carries TRBV9 and TRBJ1-4; TRBD1 might be the D (5 bases). Material: peripheral blood. CDR3 amino acids: CASSIGRGGEKLFF. CDR3 sequence (DNA): TGTGCCAGCAGCATCGGGAGGGGAGGTGAAAAACTGTTTTTT.